The clone carrying this T cell receptor beta chain was seen more than once but under ten times. Its specificity is not known. Cells were stimulated with overlapping HIV-1 Gag 15-mer peptides. Memory cells lacking CD40L and CD69 with high CD45RO were sorted. This specimen comes from a study of persistence of HIV-infected CD4 T cells. Germline V gives CDR1 SEHNR, CDR2 FQNEAQ (reference sequence). V was shortened by 5 bases and J by 5 bases, with 12 bases between the two germline ends. This CDR3 has 13 residues. The immunoSEQ assay was version 4, run in survey mode. Measured with immunoSEQ multiplex PCR; TCRdb has only the in-frame clones, and not every one. The sample shows over 60,000 clones, about 81% of them seen only once.

The chain combines TRBV7-9 with TRBJ1-1, with D unclear. This receptor was obtained from an adult man with HIV who was CMV-seropositive. Sequenced here: CD4+ T cells sorted from PBMCs after 18-hour stimulation, sampled from a patient who received antiretroviral therapy. The CDR3 here is CASSPAPGTEAFF. The DNA of the CDR3 is TGTGCCAGCAGCCCGGCCCCGGGGACTGAAGCTTTCTTT.